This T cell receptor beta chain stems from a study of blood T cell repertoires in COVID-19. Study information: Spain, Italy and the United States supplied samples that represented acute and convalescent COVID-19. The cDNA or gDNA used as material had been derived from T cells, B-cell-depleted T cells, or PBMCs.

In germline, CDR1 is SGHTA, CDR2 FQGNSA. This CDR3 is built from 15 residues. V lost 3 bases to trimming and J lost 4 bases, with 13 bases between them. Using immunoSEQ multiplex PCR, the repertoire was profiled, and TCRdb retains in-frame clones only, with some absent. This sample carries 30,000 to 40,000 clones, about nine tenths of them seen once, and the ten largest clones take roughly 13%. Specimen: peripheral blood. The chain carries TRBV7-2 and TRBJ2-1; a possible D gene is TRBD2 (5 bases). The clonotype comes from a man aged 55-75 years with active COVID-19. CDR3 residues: CASSFEGEVYNEQFF. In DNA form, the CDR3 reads TGTGCCAGCAGCTTTGAGGGAGAGGTTTACAATGAGCAGTTCTTC.